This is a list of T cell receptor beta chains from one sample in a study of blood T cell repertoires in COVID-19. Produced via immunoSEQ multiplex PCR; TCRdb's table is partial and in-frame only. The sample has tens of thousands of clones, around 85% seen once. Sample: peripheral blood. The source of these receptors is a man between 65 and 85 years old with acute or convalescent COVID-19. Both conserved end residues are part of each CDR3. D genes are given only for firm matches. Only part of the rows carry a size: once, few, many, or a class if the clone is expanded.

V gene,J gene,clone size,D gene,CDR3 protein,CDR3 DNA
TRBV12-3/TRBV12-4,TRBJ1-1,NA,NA,CASSSTLGPEAFF,TGTGCCAGCAGTTCGACCCTAGGTCCCGAAGCTTTCTTT
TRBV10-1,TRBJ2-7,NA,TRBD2,CASSEVLAGGPDEQYF,TGCGCCAGCAGTGAGGTCCTAGCGGGAGGGCCGGACGAGCAGTACTTC
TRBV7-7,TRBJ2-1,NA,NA,CASSLDRRDEQFF,TGTGCCAGCAGCTTAGATCGAAGAGATGAGCAGTTCTTC
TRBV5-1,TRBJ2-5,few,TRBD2,CASSKEAGKETQYF,TGCGCCAGCAGCAAAGAAGCGGGAAAGGAGACCCAGTACTTC
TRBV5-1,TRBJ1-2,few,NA,CASSLAGVNGYTF,TGCGCCAGCAGCTTGGCAGGGGTGAATGGCTACACCTTC
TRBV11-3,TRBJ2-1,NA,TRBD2,CASSSGGLAVNEQFF,TGTGCCAGCAGCTCCGGGGGACTAGCCGTCAATGAGCAGTTCTTC
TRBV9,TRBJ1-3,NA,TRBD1,CASSDGKSQGVLCF,TGTGCCAGCAGCGACGGAAAGTCGCAGGGGGTATTGTGTTTT
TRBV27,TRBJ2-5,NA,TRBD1,CASSTQTGLETQYF,TGTGCCAGCAGTACCCAGACAGGGTTGGAGACCCAGTACTTC
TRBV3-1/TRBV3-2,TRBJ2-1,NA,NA,CASSQRDSYNEQFF,TGTGCCAGCAGCCAAAGAGACAGCTACAATGAGCAGTTCTTC
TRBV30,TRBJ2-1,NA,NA,CAWRGRSFSYNEQFF,TGTGCCTGGAGGGGGAGGAGCTTCTCCTACAATGAGCAGTTCTTC
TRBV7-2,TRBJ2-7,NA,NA,CASSLAHSYEQYF,TGTGCCAGCAGCTTAGCCCACTCCTACGAGCAGTACTTC
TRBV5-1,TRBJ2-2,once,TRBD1,CASSSPGGRTGELFF,TGCGCCAGCAGCTCCCCAGGGGGAAGAACCGGGGAGCTGTTTTTT
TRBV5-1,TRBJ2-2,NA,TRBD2,CASSAGTSNPAGELFF,TGCGCCAGCAGCGCCGGGACTAGCAATCCGGCCGGGGAGCTGTTTTTT
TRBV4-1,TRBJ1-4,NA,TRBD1,CASSQGRGTGGRGEKLFF,TGCGCCAGCAGCCAGGGGCGCGGGACAGGGGGCCGAGGTGAAAAACTGTTTTTT
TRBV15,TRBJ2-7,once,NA,CATRRDLSYEQYF,TGTGCCACCCGGCGGGACCTTTCCTACGAGCAGTACTTC
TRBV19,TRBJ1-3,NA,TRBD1,CASTSLGQGQLSGNTIYF,TGTGCCAGTACATCTCTCGGACAGGGGCAGTTGTCTGGAAACACCATATATTTT
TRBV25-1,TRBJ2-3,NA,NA,CASSELRGASDTQYF,TGTGCCAGCAGTGAACTCAGGGGCGCGTCCGATACGCAGTATTTT
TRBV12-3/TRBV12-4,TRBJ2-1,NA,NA,CASSVTDNEQFF,TGTGCCAGCAGTGTGACAGATAATGAGCAGTTCTTC
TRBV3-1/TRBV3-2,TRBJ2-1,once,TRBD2,CASTGGGRGNEQFF,TGTGCCAGCACGGGAGGCGGGAGGGGCAATGAGCAGTTCTTC
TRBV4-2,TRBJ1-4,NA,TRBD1,CASSQEGVGQGAFYGLFF,TGTGCCAGCAGCCAAGAGGGGGTGGGACAGGGGGCGTTTTATGGACTGTTTTTT
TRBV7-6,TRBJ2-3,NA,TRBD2,CASSLRGPAGVGPDTQYF,TGTGCCAGCAGCTTAAGGGGACCAGCGGGAGTAGGTCCAGATACGCAGTATTTT
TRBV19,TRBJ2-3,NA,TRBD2,CASSTPGLGARKDTQYF,TGTGCCAGTAGTACTCCAGGACTAGGGGCGAGAAAGGATACGCAGTATTTT
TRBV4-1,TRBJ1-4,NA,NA,CASSQESRGGNEKLFF,TGCGCCAGCAGCCAAGAGAGTCGGGGGGGAAATGAAAAACTGTTTTTT
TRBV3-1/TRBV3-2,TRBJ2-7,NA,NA,CASSQGLVGGFYSYEQYF,TGTGCCAGCAGCCAAGGACTAGTGGGAGGCTTTTACTCCTACGAGCAGTACTTC
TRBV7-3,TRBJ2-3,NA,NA,CASSLIGGIGTDTQYF,TGTGCCAGCAGCTTAATCGGAGGGATTGGCACAGATACGCAGTATTTT
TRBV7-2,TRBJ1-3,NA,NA,CASSFGEINGNTIYF,TGTGCCAGCAGCTTCGGGGAAATTAATGGAAACACCATATATTTT
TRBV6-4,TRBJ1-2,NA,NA,CASRLSHRGSDYGYTF,TGTGCCAGCAGGCTCTCCCACCGGGGAAGTGACTATGGCTACACCTTC
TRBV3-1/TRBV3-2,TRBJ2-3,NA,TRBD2,CASSPLAGVTDTQYF,TGTGCCAGCAGCCCATTAGCGGGAGTCACAGATACGCAGTATTTT
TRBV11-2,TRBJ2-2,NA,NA,CASSSNRVPGELFF,TGTGCCAGCAGCTCAAACAGGGTCCCCGGGGAGCTGTTTTTT